Shown below are 20 T cell receptor beta chains from a single sample sequenced in a study of T cell responses to AZD1222 COVID-19 vaccine (dated by TCRdb to about 2021). The library was generated by the immunoSEQ multiplex PCR assay. TCRdb provides this immuneACCESS table in a form limited to in-frame rearrangements. Some clones are lacking; in checked studies, under half of them reflect an unresolved V gene, and why the rest are absent is not known. The sample profile shows under 100,000 clones; 80% to 90% of them were found once. Roughly 7.9% of the sample is taken by the ten largest. The label giving this sample's time point can be read as: baseline before first vaccination. This sample comprised peripheral blood, obtained on day 0 of AZD1222 vaccination. Receptor source: an adult in good health.

The chain is built from TRBV19 and TRBJ2-3; D may be TRBD2 (5 bases). The CDR3 runs 15 residues. In germline, CDR1 is LNHDA, CDR2 SQIVND (reference sequence). Trimming cost V 6 bases and J 2 bases, with 15 bases left between them. In DNA form, the CDR3 reads TGTGCCAGTAGCCTTCGGGGAGCAAACACAGATACGCAGTATTTT. It is translated as CASSLRGANTDTQYF. Together with reference TRBV19 and TRBJ2-3, the CDR3 gives the full variable domain: DGGITQSPKYLFRKEGQNVTLSCEQNLNHDAMYWYRQDPGQGLRLIYYSQIVNDFQKGDIAEGYSVSREKKESFPLTVTSAQKNPTAFYLCASSLRGANTDTQYFGPGTRLTVL.

V usage is TRBV18 and J usage is TRBJ1-3; unclear D gene. The germline gives CDR1 KGHSH, CDR2 LQKENI. V was pared by 5 bases and J by 0 bases, with 8 bases between. The CDR3 contains 14 residues. The CDR3 region is CASSVDGSGNTIYF. The CDR3 nucleotides are TGTGCCAGCTCAGTCGACGGCTCTGGAAACACCATATATTTT.

This clone was recorded only once. The rearrangement joins TRBV11-2 to TRBJ2-7; D is perhaps TRBD1 (6 bases). Germline V lookup: CDR1 SGHAT, CDR2 FQNNGV. The CDR3 totals 16 residues. Trimming pared 6 bases from V and 0 bases from J, leaving 18 bases between. The DNA for the CDR3 is TGTGCCAGCAGGCGTCTTACAGGGTCGAGCTCCTACGAGCAGTACTTC. This translates into CASRRLTGSSSYEQYF.

The rearrangement uses TRBV18 and TRBJ2-7, with D perhaps TRBD1 (6 bases). V dropped 1 base and J dropped 1 base, with 14 bases sitting between them. The CDR3 totals 16 residues. Germline V gene sequence: CDR1 KGHSH, CDR2 LQKENI. The DNA of the CDR3 is TGTGCCAGCTCACCACTCGTAACGGACAGTTCCTACGAGCAGTACTTC. This encodes CASSPLVTDSSYEQYF.

The V and J genes are TRBV18 and TRBJ1-1; D uncertain. This CDR3 has 15 residues. V was trimmed by 6 bases and J by 3 bases, leaving 17 bases between them. CDR1 and CDR2 from the germline V gene are KGHSH and LQKENI. The CDR3 here is CASSRSAQFDTEAFF. CDR3 sequence (DNA): TGTGCCAGCTCCCGTAGCGCTCAGTTCGACACTGAAGCTTTCTTT.

The chain uses TRBV7-7 and TRBJ2-1, with 8 bases that match TRBD1. Germline lookup yields CDR1 SSHAT and CDR2 FNYEAQ (reference sequence). The V and J ends lost 5 bases and 9 bases, in that order; junction bases with no gene match: 3. This CDR3 comprises 12 residues. CDR3: CASSTTGGEQFF. For the CDR3, the DNA is TGTGCCAGCAGCACCACAGGGGGTGAGCAGTTCTTC.

In nucleotides, the CDR3 is TGTGCCAGTAGTATATCAAGCGGGAGGCCCCCCTACGAGCAGTACTTC. This sequence encodes CASSISSGRPPYEQYF. The chain recombines TRBV19 with TRBJ2-7, with 9 bases fitting TRBD2. V gave up 2 bases and J gave up 2 bases; unmatched junction bases: 7. Germline V gene data show CDR1 as LNHDA and CDR2 as SQIVND (reference sequence). The CDR3 has 16 amino acids.

J is TRBJ2-7 and V is TRBV3-1 (or the pseudogene TRBV3-2); D gene unclear. V lost 1 base to trimming and J lost 6 bases, with 10 bases between them. This CDR3 is built from 13 residues. Germline V CDR1 and CDR2: LGHDT, YNNKEL (reference sequence). The CDR3 region has the DNA TGTGCCAGCAGCCAAGTGGCCCCCTCCGAGCAGTACTTC. Protein: CASSQVAPSEQYF.

V gene TRBV6-6 combines with J gene TRBJ1-4; TRBD1 matches 7 bases. The CDR3 runs to 16 residues. Germline values: CDR1 MNHNY, CDR2 SVGAGI (reference sequence). Trimming removed 7 bases from V and 7 bases from J; junction bases left unmatched: 15. The CDR3 nucleotides are TGTGCCAGCACCGAGACAGGGAGGGGCGTAGGTGAAAAACTGTTTTTT. Translated: CASTETGRGVGEKLFF.

J is TRBJ1-4 and V is TRBV19, with D tentatively TRBD1 (5 bases). The CDR3 extends over 14 amino acids. The V and J ends lost 3 bases and 6 bases respectively, with 11 bases between them. The germline V gene has CDR1 LNHDA and CDR2 SQIVND (reference sequence). In DNA form, the CDR3 reads TGTGCCAGTAGTATCGCCGGGGGTGATGAAAAACTGTTTTTT. Amino acid sequence: CASSIAGGDEKLFF.

There are a few counts of this clone. The J gene is TRBJ1-5, the V gene TRBV6-5; D possibly corresponds to TRBD1 (5 bases). V lost 5 bases and J lost 6, with 11 bases in between. The CDR3 length is 13 residues. CDR1 and CDR2 from the germline V gene are MNHEY and SVGAGI. As DNA, the CDR3 is TGTGCCAGCAGTCACCAGGGAAGTCAGCCCCAGCATTTT. Its protein is CASSHQGSQPQHF.

This rearrangement joins TRBV16 to TRBJ1-1; 9 bases are shared with TRBD1. Trimming removed 0 bases from V and 4 bases from J; junction bases left unmatched: 3. Germline CDR1 KGHSY, CDR2 FQNENV. The CDR3 is made up of 15 amino acids. The CDR3 is CASSQSGTGITEAFF. In nucleotides, the CDR3 is TGTGCCAGCAGCCAATCCGGGACAGGGATCACTGAAGCTTTCTTT.

V and J are TRBV28 and TRBJ1-2, with D perhaps matching TRBD1 (5 bases). The V end lost 7 bases, the J end lost 6 bases, and 18 bases lay between the germline ends. The CDR3 runs to 14 residues. The germline CDR1 and CDR2 sequences are MDHEN and SYDVKM. In DNA form, the CDR3 reads TGTGCCAGCAATACGGGACCTCCTACGGATGGCTACACCTTC. Protein product: CASNTGPPTDGYTF.

In its sample, this clone was seen a few times. V and J are TRBV7-3 and TRBJ2-3; D unclear. The CDR3 contains 15 residues. V lost 1 base and J 2 bases, leaving 10 bases between the germline ends. Germline CDR1 is SGHTA and CDR2 is FQGTGA. The chain's CDR3 is CASSLRLAHTDTQYF. The CDR3 nucleotides read TGTGCCAGCAGCTTAAGATTGGCACACACAGATACGCAGTATTTT.

The chain uses TRBV11-2 and TRBJ2-3; 8 bases are a match to TRBD1. V lost 1 base to trimming and J lost 3 bases; unmatched junction nucleotides: 3. The germline V gene has CDR1 SGHAT and CDR2 FQNNGV. The CDR3 extends over 15 amino acids. CDR3 loop: CASSLGDRRTDTQYF. The CDR3 DNA sequence: TGTGCCAGCAGCTTAGGGGACAGGAGGACAGATACGCAGTATTTT.

The rearrangement uses TRBV2 and TRBJ1-3, with D perhaps matching TRBD1 (5 bases). The V gene lost 3 bases and the J gene lost 0 bases, with 9 bases spanning the gap. The CDR3 consists of 15 residues. The germline gives CDR1 SNHLY, CDR2 FYNNEI. DNA of the CDR3: TGTGCCAGCAGTGACCGGACACACTCTGGAAACACCATATATTTT. This sequence encodes CASSDRTHSGNTIYF.

V and J are TRBV25-1 and TRBJ2-2; no clear D gene. CDR3 length: 13 residues. CDR1 and CDR2 (germline): MGHDK, SYGVNS. V lost 6 bases and J 0 bases, leaving 5 bases between the germline ends. DNA of the CDR3: TGTGCCAGCAGACAGACGAACACCGGGGAGCTGTTTTTT. Amino acid sequence: CASRQTNTGELFF.

The chain carries TRBV5-4 and TRBJ2-4; D unclear. The CDR3 is 15 residues long. The V gene lost 4 bases and the J gene lost 1 base, with 12 bases spanning the gap. Germline V gives CDR1 SGHNT, CDR2 YYREEE (reference sequence). CDR3 loop: CASSLDESAKNIQYF. DNA for the CDR3: TGTGCCAGCAGCCTAGATGAAAGCGCCAAAAACATTCAGTACTTC.

This chain links TRBV5-1 with TRBJ1-4; unclear D gene. This CDR3 is built from 14 residues. Germline assignment: CDR1 SGHRS and CDR2 YFSETQ. V lost 2 bases to trimming and J lost 4 bases, with 9 bases between them. The chain's CDR3 is CASSFRADNEKLFF. CDR3 DNA: TGCGCCAGCAGCTTCCGGGCCGATAATGAAAAACTGTTTTTT.

The V gene is TRBV29-1, the J gene TRBJ2-5; D possibly corresponds to TRBD1 (6 bases). The V end was cut by 5 bases, the J end by 5 bases, with 15 bases between. The CDR3 sequence is 13 residues long. Germline loops: CDR1 SQVTM, CDR2 ANQGSEA. Here the CDR3 DNA reads TGCAGCGTTACAGGGAAGGATTCGGAGACCCAGTACTTC. Translating it yields CSVTGKDSETQYF. The variable domain in full, completed from reference TRBV29-1 and TRBJ2-5, reads SAVISQKPSRDICQRGTSLTIQCQVDSQVTMMFWYRQQPGQSLTLIATANQGSEATYESGFVIDKFPISRPNLTFSTLTVSNMSPEDSSIYLCSVTGKDSETQYFGPGTRLLVL.